The 18 T cell receptor beta chains given below trace back to one sample, sequenced in a study of T-cell memory formation after mild COVID-19. Via MiXCR, TCRdb re-called the 5' RACE reads, giving one row per CDR3 protein. Of under 300,000 distinct CDR3 sequences in the sample, 16% were seen once. Sequencing used PBMCs or a T cell subset sorted from them (not recorded which). These receptors originate from a man aged 18 to 30 who had mild COVID-19 (a few samples of this study predate the infection). Cell type and time point are not known.

V gene TRBV7-9 combines with J gene TRBJ1-2; TRBD1 is a possible D gene (5 bases). The CDR3 runs to 15 residues. Germline loops: CDR1 SEHNR, CDR2 FQNEAQ (reference sequence). Trimming pared 3 bases from V and 5 bases from J, leaving 16 bases between. CDR3 in DNA: TGTGCCAGCAGCTTCGGGGGGACGCGGGAGTATGGCTACACCTTC. It encodes CASSFGGTREYGYTF.

This clonotype was detected many times. V usage is TRBV7-9 and J usage is TRBJ2-3; D may be TRBD1 (6 bases). The germline V gene has CDR1 SEHNR and CDR2 FQNEAQ (reference sequence). Trimming removed 5 bases at V and 2 bases at J, with 14 bases between. The CDR3 has 15 residues. The CDR3 bases are TGTGCCAGCAGCGTCACGGGACACCTCACAGATACGCAGTATTTT. Translation gives CASSVTGHLTDTQYF.

This clonotype has just a few counts. The rearrangement joins TRBV7-3 to TRBJ2-1, with D maybe TRBD2 (6 bases). CDR1 and CDR2 (germline): SGHTA, FQGTGA. The CDR3 consists of 15 residues. The V gene lost 6 bases and the J gene lost 0 bases, with 12 bases spanning the gap. The CDR3 sequence is CASRARGNSYNEQFF. The CDR3 coding sequence is TGTGCCAGCAGGGCCCGGGGGAACTCCTACAATGAGCAGTTCTTC.

This chain joins TRBV18 and TRBJ1-5, with TRBD1 matching over 7 bases. Germline trimming cut 9 bases from V and 4 bases from J; bases unmatched to any gene: 9. The V gene's germline CDR1 is KGHSH and CDR2 LQKENI. This CDR3 has 14 residues. This chain's CDR3 is CASTPGTANQPQHF. In nucleotides, the CDR3 is TGTGCCAGTACTCCCGGGACAGCTAATCAGCCCCAGCATTTT.

V usage is TRBV18 and J usage is TRBJ2-6; D possibly uses TRBD1 or TRBD2 (5 bases each). This CDR3 is 15 amino acids long. The V and J ends lost 3 bases and 2 bases respectively, with 8 bases between them. Germline V gene lookup returns CDR1 KGHSH and CDR2 LQKENI. The DNA for the CDR3 is TGTGCCAGCTCACCCGGGACCCCTGGGGCCAACGTCCTGACTTTC. Residues: CASSPGTPGANVLTF. Supplemented by reference TRBV18 and TRBJ2-6, the full variable domain reads NAGVMQNPRHLVRRRGQEARLRCSPMKGHSHVYWYRQLPEEGLKFMVYLQKENIIDESGMPKERFSAEFPKEGPSILRIQQVVRGDSAAYFCASSPGTPGANVLTFGAGSRLTVL.

V is TRBV29-1 and J is TRBJ1-2; D is unresolved. This CDR3 has 11 residues. The ends were cut back, 2 bases at V and 8 bases at J, with 9 bases in the middle. The germline V gene encodes CDR1 SQVTM and CDR2 ANQGSEA. DNA for the CDR3: TGCAGCGTTGAATTGGGGAGGGGCTACACCTTC. It yields the protein CSVELGRGYTF. The full variable domain, with the rest looked up from reference TRBV29-1 and TRBJ1-2, is SAVISQKPSRDICQRGTSLTIQCQVDSQVTMMFWYRQQPGQSLTLIATANQGSEATYESGFVIDKFPISRPNLTFSTLTVSNMSPEDSSIYLCSVELGRGYTFGSGTRLTVV.

The table lists this clonotype with a few counts. The J gene is TRBJ2-3, the V gene TRBV6-5; TRBD2 agrees at 7 bases. The CDR3 extends over 15 amino acids. Germline CDR1 reads MNHEY; CDR2 reads SVGAGI. The J segment lost 4 bases and the V segment lost 3 bases, leaving 7 bases of the junction unmatched. CDR3 bases: TGTGCCAGCAGTTATAGTCTAGCGGCGTCAGATACGCAGTATTTT. It specifies CASSYSLAASDTQYF.

A single count supports this clonotype. CDR3 bases: TGTGCCAGCAGCCAAGTAACCAGGGGAGGCTACACCTTC. Translation: CASSQVTRGGYTF. The genes are TRBV3-1 and TRBJ1-2; possibly TRBD1 for D (6 bases). The CDR3 totals 13 residues. V was cut by 1 base and J by 8 bases, with 11 bases left in between. Per germline, CDR1 LGHDT and CDR2 YNNKEL (reference sequence).

This clonotype was observed a handful of times. The chain employs TRBV6-2 or TRBV6-3 and TRBJ2-1; TRBD2 agrees at 7 bases. Germline V gene data show CDR1 as MNHEY and CDR2 as SVGEGT. J was trimmed by 4 bases and V by 2 bases; bases with no gene match: 2. This CDR3 contains 14 residues. DNA of the CDR3: TGTGCCAGCAGTTACATGGGAGGGTACAATGAGCAGTTCTTC. Its translation: CASSYMGGYNEQFF.

Only a few counts were recorded for this clonotype. This sequence joins TRBV5-1 and TRBJ1-1, with TRBD1 matching 11 bases. Germline CDR1 and CDR2: SGHRS and YFSETQ. Trimming at V came to 6 bases and at J to 5 bases, leaving 6 bases not matched to a gene. The CDR3 sequence is 14 residues long. CDR3 protein: CASTGQGAGTEAFF. The CDR3 DNA reads TGCGCCAGCACAGGACAGGGGGCAGGGACTGAAGCTTTCTTT.

The genes are TRBV4-2 and TRBJ2-4; TRBD2 matches 8 bases. Per the germline V gene, CDR1 is LGHNA and CDR2 is YNFKEQ. Unmatched junction bases numbered 11, after V lost 1 base and J lost 15 bases. The CDR3 runs to 14 residues. CDR3 coding DNA: TGTGCCAGCAGCCAAGCTTTACGGGGGGGTTCTCCGTACTTC. Translated, it gives CASSQALRGGSPYF.

This clonotype occurred a few times. The chain carries TRBV12-3 or TRBV12-4 and TRBJ2-3; D call uncertain. The CDR3 contains 12 residues. Trimming left V 1 base short and J 6 bases short, with 5 bases between. The CDR3 loop is CASSLGQDTQYF. The CDR3 region has the DNA TGTGCCAGCAGTTTAGGTCAGGATACGCAGTATTTT.

The chain recombines TRBV29-1 with TRBJ2-5, with D perhaps given as TRBD1 or TRBD2 (6 bases each). V was clipped by 4 bases and J by 4 bases, with 10 bases between them. The CDR3 sequence is 12 residues long. Germline loops: CDR1 SQVTM, CDR2 ANQGSEA. The CDR3 nucleotides read TGCAGCGTTGTTCGGGGGCCAGAGACCCAGTACTTC. It is translated as CSVVRGPETQYF.

The V gene is TRBV5-1, the J gene TRBJ1-1; D perhaps matches TRBD1 (5 bases). V dropped 3 bases and J dropped 1 base, with 16 bases sitting between them. This CDR3 is 16 amino acids long. The germline CDR1 and CDR2 sequences are SGHRS and YFSETQ. CDR3 in amino acids: CASSSNPGLKNTEAFF. The CDR3 bases are TGCGCCAGCAGCTCGAATCCAGGGTTAAAGAACACTGAAGCTTTCTTT. The entire variable domain, with the rest obtained from reference TRBV5-1 and TRBJ1-1, is as follows: KAGVTQTPRYLIKTRGQQVTLSCSPISGHRSVSWYQQTPGQGLQFLFEYFSETQRNKGNFPGRFSGRQFSNSRSEMNVSTLELGDSALYLCASSSNPGLKNTEAFFGQGTRLTVV.

V and J are TRBV5-1 and TRBJ1-2, with D possibly matching TRBD1 (6 bases). The CDR3 contains 13 residues. Germline V gives CDR1 SGHRS, CDR2 YFSETQ. V dropped 5 bases and J dropped 6 bases, with 14 bases sitting between them. CDR3 residues: CASSLGGTDGYTF. CDR3 sequence (DNA): TGCGCCAGCAGTCTAGGGGGAACGGATGGCTACACCTTC.

Many counts were recorded for this clonotype. The chain links TRBV2 to TRBJ2-5; 8 positions agree with TRBD2. The germline V gene encodes CDR1 SNHLY and CDR2 FYNNEI. The V segment lost 4 bases and the J segment 5 bases; nucleotides outside the gene matches: 9. This CDR3 contains 15 residues. The CDR3 reads CASSGAGTRLETQYF. The CDR3 DNA sequence: TGTGCCAGCAGTGGGGCGGGGACTAGATTGGAGACCCAGTACTTC.

CDR3 DNA: TGTGCCAGCTCACCACGTACACTAGCAGCTACAGATACGCAGTATTTT. Its protein product is CASSPRTLAATDTQYF. J is TRBJ2-3 and V is TRBV18, with D possibly being TRBD2 (6 bases). Looked up from germline, CDR1 is KGHSH and CDR2 is LQKENI. This CDR3 contains 16 residues. The ends were cut back, 1 base at V and 3 bases at J, with 14 bases in the middle.

This clonotype was found many times. The V gene is TRBV5-1, the J gene TRBJ2-3; D ambiguous. Germline lookup yields CDR1 SGHRS and CDR2 YFSETQ. The CDR3 is made up of 13 amino acids. Trimming left V 4 bases short and J 5 bases short, with 11 bases between. This CDR3 is CASSRTAKDTQYF. CDR3 nucleotide sequence: TGCGCCAGCAGCCGAACGGCCAAAGATACGCAGTATTTT.